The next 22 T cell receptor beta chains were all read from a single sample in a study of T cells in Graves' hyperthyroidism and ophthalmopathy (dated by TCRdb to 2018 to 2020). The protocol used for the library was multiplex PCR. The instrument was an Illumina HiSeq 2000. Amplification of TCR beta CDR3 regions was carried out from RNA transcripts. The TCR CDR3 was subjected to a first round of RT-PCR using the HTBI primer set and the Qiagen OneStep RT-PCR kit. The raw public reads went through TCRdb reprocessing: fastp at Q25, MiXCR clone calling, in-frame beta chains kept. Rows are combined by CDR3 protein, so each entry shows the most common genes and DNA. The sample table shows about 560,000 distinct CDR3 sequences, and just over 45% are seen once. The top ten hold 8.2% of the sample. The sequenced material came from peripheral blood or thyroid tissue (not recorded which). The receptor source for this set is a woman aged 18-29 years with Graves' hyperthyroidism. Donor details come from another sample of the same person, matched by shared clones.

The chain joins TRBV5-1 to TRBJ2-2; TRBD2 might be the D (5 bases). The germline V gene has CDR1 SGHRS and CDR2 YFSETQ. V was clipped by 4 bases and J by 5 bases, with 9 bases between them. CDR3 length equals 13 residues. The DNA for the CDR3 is TGCGCCAGCAGCATAGGACTGACCGGGGAGCTGTTTTTT. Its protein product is CASSIGLTGELFF.

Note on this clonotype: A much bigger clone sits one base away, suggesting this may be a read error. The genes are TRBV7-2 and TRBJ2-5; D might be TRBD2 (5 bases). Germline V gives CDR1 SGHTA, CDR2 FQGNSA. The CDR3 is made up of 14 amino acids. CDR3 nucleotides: TGTGCCAACAGCTTCCATAGGGAGCAAGAGACCCAGTACTTC. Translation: CANSFHREQETQYF.

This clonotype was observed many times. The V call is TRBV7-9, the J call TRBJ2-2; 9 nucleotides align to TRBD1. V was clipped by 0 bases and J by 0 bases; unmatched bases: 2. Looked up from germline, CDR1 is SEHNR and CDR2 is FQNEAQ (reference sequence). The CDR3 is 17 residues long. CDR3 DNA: TGTGCCAGCAGCTTAGCGGGGACAGGGTCGAACACCGGGGAGCTGTTTTTT. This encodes CASSLAGTGSNTGELFF. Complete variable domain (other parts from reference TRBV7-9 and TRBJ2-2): DTGVSQNPRHKITKRGQNVTFRCDPISEHNRLYWYRQTLGQGPEFLTYFQNEAQLEKSRLLSDRFSAERPKGSFSTLEIQRTEQGDSAMYLCASSLAGTGSNTGELFFGEGSRLTVL.

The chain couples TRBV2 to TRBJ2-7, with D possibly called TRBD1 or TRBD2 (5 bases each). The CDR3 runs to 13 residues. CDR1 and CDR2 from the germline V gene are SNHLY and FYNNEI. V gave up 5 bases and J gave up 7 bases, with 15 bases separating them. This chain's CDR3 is CASSLGVGREQYF. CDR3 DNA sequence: TGTGCCAGCAGTTTGGGGGTAGGGCGTGAGCAGTACTTC.

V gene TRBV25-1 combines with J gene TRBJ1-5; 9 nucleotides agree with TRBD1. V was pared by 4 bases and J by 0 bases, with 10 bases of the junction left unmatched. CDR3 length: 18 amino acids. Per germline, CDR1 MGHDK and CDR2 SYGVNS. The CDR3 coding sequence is TGTGCCAGCAGTGCTCTGACAGGGGGGGGTACTAGCAATCAGCCCCAGCATTTT. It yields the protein CASSALTGGGTSNQPQHF.

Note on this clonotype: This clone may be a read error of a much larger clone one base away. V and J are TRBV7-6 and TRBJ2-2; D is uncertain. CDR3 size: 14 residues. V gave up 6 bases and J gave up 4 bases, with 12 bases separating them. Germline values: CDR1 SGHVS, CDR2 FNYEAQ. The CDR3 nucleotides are TGTGCCAGCAGGTTAACCCAGGCCACCGGGGAGCTGTTTTTT. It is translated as CASRLTQATGELFF.

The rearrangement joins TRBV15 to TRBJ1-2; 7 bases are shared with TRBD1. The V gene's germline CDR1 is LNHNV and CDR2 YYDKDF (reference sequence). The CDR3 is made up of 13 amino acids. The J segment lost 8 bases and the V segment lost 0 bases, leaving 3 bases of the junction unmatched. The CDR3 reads CATSRDMGQGYTF. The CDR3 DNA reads TGTGCCACCAGCAGAGATATGGGACAGGGCTACACCTTC.

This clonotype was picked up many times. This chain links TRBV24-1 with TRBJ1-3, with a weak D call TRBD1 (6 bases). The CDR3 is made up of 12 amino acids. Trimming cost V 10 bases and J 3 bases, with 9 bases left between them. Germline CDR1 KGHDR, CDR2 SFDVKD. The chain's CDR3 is CATSGDGNTIYF. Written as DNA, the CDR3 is TGTGCCACTTCAGGGGATGGAAACACCATATATTTT.

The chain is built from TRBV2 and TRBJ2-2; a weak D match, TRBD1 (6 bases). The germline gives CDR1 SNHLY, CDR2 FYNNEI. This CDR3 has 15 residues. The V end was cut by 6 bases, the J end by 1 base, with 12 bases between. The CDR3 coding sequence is TGTGCCAGCAGGCGAGAACAGGGGAACACCGGGGAGCTGTTTTTT. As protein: CASRREQGNTGELFF.

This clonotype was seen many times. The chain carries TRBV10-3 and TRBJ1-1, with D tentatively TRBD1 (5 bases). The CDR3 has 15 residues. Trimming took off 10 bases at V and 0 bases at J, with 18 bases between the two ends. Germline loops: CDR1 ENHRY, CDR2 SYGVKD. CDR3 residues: CASSDKTEMNTEAFF. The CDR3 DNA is TGTGCCAGCAGCGACAAGACAGAAATGAACACTGAAGCTTTCTTT.

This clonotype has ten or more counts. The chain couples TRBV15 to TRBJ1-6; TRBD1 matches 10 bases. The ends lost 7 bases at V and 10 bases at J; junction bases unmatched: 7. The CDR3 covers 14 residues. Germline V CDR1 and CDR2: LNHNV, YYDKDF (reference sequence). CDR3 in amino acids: CATTRTGGRSPLHF. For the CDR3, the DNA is TGTGCCACCACCCGGACAGGGGGTCGGTCACCCCTCCACTTT.

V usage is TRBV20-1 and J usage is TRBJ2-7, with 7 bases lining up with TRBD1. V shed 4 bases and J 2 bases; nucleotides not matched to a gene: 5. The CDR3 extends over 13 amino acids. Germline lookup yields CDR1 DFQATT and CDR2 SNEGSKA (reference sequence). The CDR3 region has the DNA TGCAGTGCTAAGACAGGGATGCCCTACGAGCAGTACTTC. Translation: CSAKTGMPYEQYF.

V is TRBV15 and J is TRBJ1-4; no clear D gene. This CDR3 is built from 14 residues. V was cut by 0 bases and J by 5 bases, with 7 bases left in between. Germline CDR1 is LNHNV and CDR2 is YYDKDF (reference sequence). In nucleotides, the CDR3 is TGTGCCACCAGCAGAGATCTCGAGAATGAAAAACTGTTTTTT. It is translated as CATSRDLENEKLFF.

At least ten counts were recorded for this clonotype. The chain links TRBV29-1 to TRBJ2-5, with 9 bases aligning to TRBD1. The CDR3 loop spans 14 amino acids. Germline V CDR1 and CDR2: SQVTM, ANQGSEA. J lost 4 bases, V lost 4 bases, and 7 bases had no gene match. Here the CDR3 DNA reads TGCAGCGTTGTTCACAGGGGGCGGCGAGAGACCCAGTACTTC. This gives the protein CSVVHRGRRETQYF.

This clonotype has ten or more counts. Here the CDR3 DNA reads TGCAGCGTTGTTCAGAGGGCTCTGCGAGAGACCCAGTACTTC. It yields the protein CSVVQRALRETQYF. The chain links TRBV29-1 to TRBJ2-5; perhaps TRBD2 as D (5 bases). CDR1 is SQVTM and CDR2 is ANQGSEA in the germline V gene. The V gene lost 4 bases and the J gene lost 4 bases, with 16 bases spanning the gap. The CDR3 totals 14 residues.

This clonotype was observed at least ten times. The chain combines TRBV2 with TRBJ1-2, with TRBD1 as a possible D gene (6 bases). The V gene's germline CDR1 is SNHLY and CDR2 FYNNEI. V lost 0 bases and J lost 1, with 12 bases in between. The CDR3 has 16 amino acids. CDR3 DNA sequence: TGTGCCAGCAGTGAAGCGCCCGGGGGCTATAACTATGGCTACACCTTC. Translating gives CASSEAPGGYNYGYTF.

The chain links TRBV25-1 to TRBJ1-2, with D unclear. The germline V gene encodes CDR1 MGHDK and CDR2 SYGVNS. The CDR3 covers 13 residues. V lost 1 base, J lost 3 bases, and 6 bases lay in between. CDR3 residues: CASSEFGDYGYTF. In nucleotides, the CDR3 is TGTGCCAGCAGTGAATTTGGGGACTATGGCTACACCTTC.

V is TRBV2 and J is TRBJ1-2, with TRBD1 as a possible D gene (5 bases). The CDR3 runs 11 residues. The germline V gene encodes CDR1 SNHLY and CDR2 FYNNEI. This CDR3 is CANQGANGYTF. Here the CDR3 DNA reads TGTGCTAACCAGGGAGCGAATGGCTACACCTTC.

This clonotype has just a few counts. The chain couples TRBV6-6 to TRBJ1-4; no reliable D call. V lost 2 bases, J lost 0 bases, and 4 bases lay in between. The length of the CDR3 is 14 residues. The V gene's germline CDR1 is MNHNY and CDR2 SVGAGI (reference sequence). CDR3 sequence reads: CASSYGATNEKLFF. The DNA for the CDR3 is TGTGCCAGCAGTTACGGTGCAACTAATGAAAAACTGTTTTTT.

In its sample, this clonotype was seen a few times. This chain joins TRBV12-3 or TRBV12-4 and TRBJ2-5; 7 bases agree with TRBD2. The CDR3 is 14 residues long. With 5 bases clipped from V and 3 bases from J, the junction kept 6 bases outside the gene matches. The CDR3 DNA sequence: TGTGCCAGCAGTCACGGGGGGTTGGAAGAGACCCAGTACTTC. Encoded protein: CASSHGGLEETQYF.

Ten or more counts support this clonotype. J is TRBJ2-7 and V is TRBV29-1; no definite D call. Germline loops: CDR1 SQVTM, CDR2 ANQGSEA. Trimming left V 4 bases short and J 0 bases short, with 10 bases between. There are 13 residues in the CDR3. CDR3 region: CSVGVVGSYEQYF. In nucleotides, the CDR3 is TGCAGCGTTGGCGTCGTGGGCTCCTACGAGCAGTACTTC.

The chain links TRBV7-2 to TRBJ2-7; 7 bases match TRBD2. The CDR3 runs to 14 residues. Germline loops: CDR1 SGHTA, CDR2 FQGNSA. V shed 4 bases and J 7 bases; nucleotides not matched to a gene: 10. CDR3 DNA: TGTGCCAGCAGCTCTGGGAGGGGCCGTGAGGAGCAGTACTTC. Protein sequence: CASSSGRGREEQYF.